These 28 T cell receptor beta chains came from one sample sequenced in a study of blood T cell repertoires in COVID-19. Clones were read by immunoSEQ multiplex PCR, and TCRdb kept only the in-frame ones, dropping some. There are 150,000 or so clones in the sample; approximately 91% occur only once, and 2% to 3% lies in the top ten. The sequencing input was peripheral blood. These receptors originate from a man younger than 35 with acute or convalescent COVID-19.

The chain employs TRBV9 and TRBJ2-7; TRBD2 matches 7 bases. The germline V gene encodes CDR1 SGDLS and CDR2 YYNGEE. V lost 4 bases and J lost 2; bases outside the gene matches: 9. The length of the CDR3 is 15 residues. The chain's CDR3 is CASSTSPGGPYEQYF. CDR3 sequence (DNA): TGTGCCAGCAGCACCTCCCCGGGAGGACCCTACGAGCAGTACTTC.

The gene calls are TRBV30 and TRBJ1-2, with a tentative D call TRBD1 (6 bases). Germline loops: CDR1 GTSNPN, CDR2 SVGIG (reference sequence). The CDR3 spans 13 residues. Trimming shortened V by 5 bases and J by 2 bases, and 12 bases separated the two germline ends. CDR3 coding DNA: TGTGCCTGGGAAACGGACAGCAACTATGGCTACACCTTC. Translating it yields CAWETDSNYGYTF.

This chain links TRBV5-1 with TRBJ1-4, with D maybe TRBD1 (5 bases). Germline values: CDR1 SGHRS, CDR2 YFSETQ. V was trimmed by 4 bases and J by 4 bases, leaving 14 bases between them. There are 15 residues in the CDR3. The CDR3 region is CASSPHWGVNEKLFF. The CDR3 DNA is TGCGCCAGCAGCCCCCACTGGGGGGTTAATGAAAAACTGTTTTTT.

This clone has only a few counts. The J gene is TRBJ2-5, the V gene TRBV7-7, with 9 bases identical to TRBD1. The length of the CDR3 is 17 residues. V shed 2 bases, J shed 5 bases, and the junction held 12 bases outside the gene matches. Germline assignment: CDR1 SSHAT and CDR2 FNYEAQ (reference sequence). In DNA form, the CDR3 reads TGTGCCAGCAGCTTACCCAAGACAGGGGGGGGCGTGGAGACCCAGTACTTC. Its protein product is CASSLPKTGGGVETQYF.

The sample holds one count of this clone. For the CDR3, the DNA is TGTGCCAGCAGTGTGCCAGGGTCATCGGAAAAACTGTTTTTT. This gives the protein CASSVPGSSEKLFF. V usage is TRBV25-1 and J usage is TRBJ1-4; D is perhaps TRBD1 (5 bases). The CDR3 consists of 14 residues. The germline V and J ends were trimmed by 4 bases and 8 bases, with 14 bases remaining between them. CDR1 MGHDK and CDR2 SYGVNS come from the germline V gene.

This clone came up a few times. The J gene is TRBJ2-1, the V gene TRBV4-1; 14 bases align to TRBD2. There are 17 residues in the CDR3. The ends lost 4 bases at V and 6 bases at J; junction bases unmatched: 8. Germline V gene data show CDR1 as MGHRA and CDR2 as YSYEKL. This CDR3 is CASSPIRGTSGSNEQFF. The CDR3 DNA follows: TGCGCCAGCAGCCCGATTAGAGGGACTAGCGGGAGCAATGAGCAGTTCTTC.

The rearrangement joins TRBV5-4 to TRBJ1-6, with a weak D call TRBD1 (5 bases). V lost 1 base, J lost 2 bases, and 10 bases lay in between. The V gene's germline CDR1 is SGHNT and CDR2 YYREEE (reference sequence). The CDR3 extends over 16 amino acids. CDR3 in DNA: TGTGCCAGCAGCTTGAGGACACCGCCCTATAATTCACCCCTCCACTTT. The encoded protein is CASSLRTPPYNSPLHF.

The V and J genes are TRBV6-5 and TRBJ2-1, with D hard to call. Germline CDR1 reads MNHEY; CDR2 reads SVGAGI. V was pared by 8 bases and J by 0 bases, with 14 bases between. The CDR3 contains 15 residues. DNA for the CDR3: TGTGCCAGCGGCGGCCTCATGAGCTCCTACAATGAGCAGTTCTTC. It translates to CASGGLMSSYNEQFF.

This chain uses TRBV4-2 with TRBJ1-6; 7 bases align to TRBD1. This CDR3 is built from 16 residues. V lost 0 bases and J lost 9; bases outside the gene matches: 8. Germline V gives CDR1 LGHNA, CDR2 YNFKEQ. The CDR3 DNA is TGTGCCAGCAGCCAAGAAGACAGGGAAGGGAGTTCACCCCTCCACTTT. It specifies CASSQEDREGSSPLHF.

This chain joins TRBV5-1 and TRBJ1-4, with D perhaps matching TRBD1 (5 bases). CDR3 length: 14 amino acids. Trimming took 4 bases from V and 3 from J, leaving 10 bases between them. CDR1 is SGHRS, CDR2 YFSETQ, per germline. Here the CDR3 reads CASSHGTPNEKLFF. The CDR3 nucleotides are TGCGCCAGCAGCCACGGGACTCCTAATGAAAAACTGTTTTTT.

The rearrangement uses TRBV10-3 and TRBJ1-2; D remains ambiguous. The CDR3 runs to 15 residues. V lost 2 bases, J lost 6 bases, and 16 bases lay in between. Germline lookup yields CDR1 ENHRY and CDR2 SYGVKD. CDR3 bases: TGTGCCATCAGTGAGCCCCCCTCACCAGGCCATGGCTACACCTTC. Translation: CAISEPPSPGHGYTF.

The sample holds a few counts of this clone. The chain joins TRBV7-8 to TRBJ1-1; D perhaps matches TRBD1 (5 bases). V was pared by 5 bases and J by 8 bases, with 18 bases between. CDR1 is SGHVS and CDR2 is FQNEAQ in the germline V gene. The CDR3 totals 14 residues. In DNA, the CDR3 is TGTGCCAGCAGCCCCCAGGGCGGAGTGGGGGAAGCTTTCTTT. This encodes CASSPQGGVGEAFF.

The CDR3 bases are TGTGCCACCAGCAGCCTACGGAGACAGAATGAAAAACTGTTTTTT. This translates into CATSSLRRQNEKLFF. The chain carries TRBV15 and TRBJ1-4, with a weak D call TRBD1 (5 bases). V was trimmed by 3 bases and J by 5 bases, leaving 13 bases between them. Germline V CDR1 and CDR2: LNHNV, YYDKDF (reference sequence). This CDR3 contains 15 residues.

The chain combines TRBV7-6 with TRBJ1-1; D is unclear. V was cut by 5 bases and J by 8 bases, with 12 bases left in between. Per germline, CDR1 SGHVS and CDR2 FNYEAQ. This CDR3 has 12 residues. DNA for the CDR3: TGTGCCAGCAGCACGGACCGGGAAGAAGCTTTCTTT. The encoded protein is CASSTDREEAFF.

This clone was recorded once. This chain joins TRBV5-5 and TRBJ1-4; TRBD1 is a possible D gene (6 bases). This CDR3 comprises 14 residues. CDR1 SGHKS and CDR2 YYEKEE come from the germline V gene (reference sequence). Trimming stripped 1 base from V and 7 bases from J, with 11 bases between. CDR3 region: CASSLQGSPEKLFF. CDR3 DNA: TGTGCCAGCAGCTTGCAGGGGAGCCCTGAAAAACTGTTTTTT.

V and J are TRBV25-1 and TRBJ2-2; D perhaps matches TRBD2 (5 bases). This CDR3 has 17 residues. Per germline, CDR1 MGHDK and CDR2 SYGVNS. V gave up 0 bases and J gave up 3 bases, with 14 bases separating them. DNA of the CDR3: TGTGCCAGCAGTGAATATTATAACTCGCGGGACACCGGGGAGCTGTTTTTT. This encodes CASSEYYNSRDTGELFF.

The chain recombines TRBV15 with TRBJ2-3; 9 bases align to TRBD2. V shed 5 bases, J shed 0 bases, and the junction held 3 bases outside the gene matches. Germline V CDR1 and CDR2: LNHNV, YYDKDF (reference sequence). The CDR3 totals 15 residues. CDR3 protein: CATSFTSGSTDTQYF. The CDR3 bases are TGTGCCACCAGCTTCACTAGCGGGAGCACAGATACGCAGTATTTT.

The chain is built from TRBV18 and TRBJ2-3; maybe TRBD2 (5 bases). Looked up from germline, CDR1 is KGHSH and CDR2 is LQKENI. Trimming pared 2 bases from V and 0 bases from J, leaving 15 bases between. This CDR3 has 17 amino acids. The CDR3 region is CASSPFPAGSSTDTQYF. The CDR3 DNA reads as TGTGCCAGCTCACCATTTCCTGCGGGTTCTAGCACAGATACGCAGTATTTT. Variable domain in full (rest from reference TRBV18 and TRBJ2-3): NAGVMQNPRHLVRRRGQEARLRCSPMKGHSHVYWYRQLPEEGLKFMVYLQKENIIDESGMPKERFSAEFPKEGPSILRIQQVVRGDSAAYFCASSPFPAGSSTDTQYFGPGTRLTVL.

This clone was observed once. CDR3 residues: CASSVARASEAFF. CDR3 coding DNA: TGTGCCAGCAGTGTCGCCAGGGCAAGTGAAGCTTTCTTT. The chain has TRBV2 and TRBJ1-1; tentative D call: TRBD1 (5 bases). CDR1 and CDR2 (germline): SNHLY, FYNNEI. This CDR3 comprises 13 residues. Deletions cut 4 bases from V and 7 bases from J, with 13 bases between.

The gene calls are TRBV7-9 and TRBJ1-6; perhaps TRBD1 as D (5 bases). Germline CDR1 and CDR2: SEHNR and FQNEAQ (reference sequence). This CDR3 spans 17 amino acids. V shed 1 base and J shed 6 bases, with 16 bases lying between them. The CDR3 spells CASSLGGSGRGNSPLHF. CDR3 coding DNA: TGTGCCAGCAGCTTAGGAGGCAGCGGGAGGGGTAATTCACCCCTCCACTTT. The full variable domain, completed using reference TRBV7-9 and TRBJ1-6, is DTGVSQNPRHKITKRGQNVTFRCDPISEHNRLYWYRQTLGQGPEFLTYFQNEAQLEKSRLLSDRFSAERPKGSFSTLEIQRTEQGDSAMYLCASSLGGSGRGNSPLHFGNGTRLTVT.

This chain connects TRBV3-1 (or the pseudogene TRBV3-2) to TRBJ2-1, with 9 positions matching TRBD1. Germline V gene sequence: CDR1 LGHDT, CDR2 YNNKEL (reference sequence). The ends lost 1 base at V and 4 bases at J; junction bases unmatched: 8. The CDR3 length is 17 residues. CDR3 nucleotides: TGTGCCAGCAGCCAAGGGGGGACAGGGTTTAAGTACAATGAGCAGTTCTTC. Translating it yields CASSQGGTGFKYNEQFF.

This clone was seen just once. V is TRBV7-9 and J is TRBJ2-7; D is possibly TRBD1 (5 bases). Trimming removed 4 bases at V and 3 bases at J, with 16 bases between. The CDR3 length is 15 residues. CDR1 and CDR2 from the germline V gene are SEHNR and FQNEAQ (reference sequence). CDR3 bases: TGTGCCAGCAGCTCTCGAAGGGGTGTGGACTACGAGCAGTACTTC. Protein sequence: CASSSRRGVDYEQYF.

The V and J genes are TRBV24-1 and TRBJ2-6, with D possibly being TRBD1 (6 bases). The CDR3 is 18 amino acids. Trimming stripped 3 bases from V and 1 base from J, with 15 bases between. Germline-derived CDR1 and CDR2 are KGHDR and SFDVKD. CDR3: CATSDPTGTPSGANVLTF. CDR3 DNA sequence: TGTGCCACCAGTGATCCCACAGGGACCCCGTCTGGGGCCAACGTCCTGACTTTC.

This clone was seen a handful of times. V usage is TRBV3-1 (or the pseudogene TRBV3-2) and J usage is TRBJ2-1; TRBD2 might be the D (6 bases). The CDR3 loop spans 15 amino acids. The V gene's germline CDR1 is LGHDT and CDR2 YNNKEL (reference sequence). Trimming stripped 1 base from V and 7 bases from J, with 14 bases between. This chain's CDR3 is CASSQVIAEDNEQFF. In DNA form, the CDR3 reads TGTGCCAGCAGCCAAGTTATAGCGGAGGATAATGAGCAGTTCTTC.

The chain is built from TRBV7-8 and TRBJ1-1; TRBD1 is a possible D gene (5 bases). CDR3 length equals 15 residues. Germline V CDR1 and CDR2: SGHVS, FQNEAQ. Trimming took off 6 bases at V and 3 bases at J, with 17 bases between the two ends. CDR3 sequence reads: CASSWGRGPYTEAFF. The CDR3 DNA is TGTGCCAGCAGTTGGGGCCGTGGACCTTACACTGAAGCTTTCTTT. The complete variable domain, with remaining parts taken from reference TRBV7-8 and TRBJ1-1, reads GAGVSQSPRYKVAKRGQDVALRCDPISGHVSLFWYQQALGQGPEFLTYFQNEAQLDKSGLPSDRFFAERPEGSVSTLKIQRTQQEDSAVYLCASSWGRGPYTEAFFGQGTRLTVV.

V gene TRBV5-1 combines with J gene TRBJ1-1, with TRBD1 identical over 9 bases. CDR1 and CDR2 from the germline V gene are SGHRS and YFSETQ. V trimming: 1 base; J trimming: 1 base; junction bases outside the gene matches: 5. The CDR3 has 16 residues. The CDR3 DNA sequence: TGCGCCAGCAGCTTGTCTCCGGGACAGGGGAACACTGAAGCTTTCTTT. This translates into CASSLSPGQGNTEAFF.

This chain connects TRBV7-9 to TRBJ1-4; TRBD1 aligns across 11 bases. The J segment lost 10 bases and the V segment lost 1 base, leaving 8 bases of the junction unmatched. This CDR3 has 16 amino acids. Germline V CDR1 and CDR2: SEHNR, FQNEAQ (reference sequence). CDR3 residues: CASSLVGGTGGGKLFF. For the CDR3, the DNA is TGTGCCAGCAGCTTAGTTGGAGGGACAGGGGGTGGAAAACTGTTTTTT.

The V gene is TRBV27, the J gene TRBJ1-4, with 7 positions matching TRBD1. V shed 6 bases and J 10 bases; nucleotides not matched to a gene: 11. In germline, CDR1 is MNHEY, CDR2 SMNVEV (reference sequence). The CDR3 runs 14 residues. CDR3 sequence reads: CASSFRDPGGKLFF. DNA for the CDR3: TGTGCCAGCAGCTTCCGGGATCCAGGGGGAAAACTGTTTTTT.